The sample holds a few counts of the clone carrying this T cell receptor (beta chain). Its antigen is currently unknown. The CDR3 has 15 residues. From germline, CDR1 is LNHDA and CDR2 SQIVND (reference sequence). Trimming pared 5 bases from V and 1 base from J, leaving 15 bases between. This record comes from a study of T-cell memory formation after mild COVID-19. Study-wide points: Researchers report contracting CD4+ clones mostly in CM and EM, with CD8+ clones in EMRA. Detection of some responders pre-infection suggested pre-existing cross-reactive memory T cells participated. The study found balanced CD4/CD8 in clones contracting day 15 to 85 and a CD4+ lean in later expanders. Nothing showed for sure that second-wave clones peaking on day 37 were SARS-CoV-2 specific.

TCRdb called the 5' RACE reads again in MiXCR, with one record for every CDR3 protein. This table holds approximately 180,000 distinct CDR3 sequences, under 20% found once. This clonotype was sampled from an adult woman who had mild COVID-19 (a few samples of this study predate the infection). Cell type and time point are not known. The chain joins TRBV19 to TRBJ2-7, with D maybe TRBD1 (6 bases). The source material was PBMCs or a T cell subset sorted from them (not recorded which). CDR3 coding DNA: TGTGCCAGTAGTTCCAGGGGTCTCGTATCCTACGAGCAGTACTTC. This translates into CASSSRGLVSYEQYF. The complete variable domain, with remaining parts taken from reference TRBV19 and TRBJ2-7, reads DGGITQSPKYLFRKEGQNVTLSCEQNLNHDAMYWYRQDPGQGLRLIYYSQIVNDFQKGDIAEGYSVSREKKESFPLTVTSAQKNPTAFYLCASSSRGLVSYEQYFGPGTRLTVT.